Shown below are 25 T cell receptor beta chains from a single sample sequenced in a study of shared clonotypes between healthy human individuals. CD45RO-negative CD8 cells positively selected for CCR7 made up the naive population, which excluded terminally differentiated effector memory CD45RA+ cells. Using immunoSEQ multiplex PCR, the repertoire was profiled, and TCRdb retains in-frame clones only, with some absent. The sample carries around 1.9 million clones, about 92% recorded once. Sample: naive CD8+ T cells from PBMCs. These receptors originate from a man aged 18 to 29 in good health. Some clones in this sample may be carry-over from other donors' samples.

The rearrangement joins TRBV7-3 to TRBJ1-3; D is perhaps TRBD1 (6 bases). The CDR3 is made up of 18 amino acids. Germline V CDR1 and CDR2: SGHTA, FQGTGA. V was pared by 4 bases and J by 0 bases, with 19 bases between. CDR3 loop: CASSSGTPEGFSGNTIYF. DNA of the CDR3: TGTGCCAGCAGCTCAGGGACACCCGAGGGGTTCTCTGGAAACACCATATATTTT.

This chain connects TRBV28 to TRBJ2-2; no reliable D call. V dropped 3 bases and J dropped 4 bases, with 9 bases sitting between them. Looked up from germline, CDR1 is MDHEN and CDR2 is SYDVKM. CDR3 length: 14 amino acids. The CDR3 DNA follows: TGTGCCAGCAGTTTCGGTAGGGCCACCGGGGAGCTGTTTTTT. This gives the protein CASSFGRATGELFF.

The sample holds a few counts of this clone. The V and J genes are TRBV4-1 and TRBJ1-1; unclear D gene. Between the trimmed V and J ends, which lost 1 base and 6 bases, there was a span of 15 bases. Germline V gene sequence: CDR1 MGHRA, CDR2 YSYEKL. This CDR3 is 15 amino acids long. CDR3 coding DNA: TGCGCCAGCAGCCAAGTCATGGGTATGGTGGCTGAAGCTTTCTTT. This encodes CASSQVMGMVAEAFF.

This chain uses TRBV19 with TRBJ1-5, with 8 bases lining up with TRBD1. This CDR3 has 19 amino acids. Germline CDR1 reads LNHDA; CDR2 reads SQIVND (reference sequence). Trimming at V came to 0 bases and at J to 7 bases, leaving 17 bases not matched to a gene. CDR3 residues: CASSIDLWSPDRGTQPQHF. CDR3 coding DNA: TGTGCCAGTAGTATAGATCTATGGTCCCCCGACAGGGGCACGCAGCCCCAGCATTTT.

CDR3 region: CASSLWDRVTYEQYF. For the CDR3, the DNA is TGTGCCAGCAGCTTATGGGACAGGGTTACCTACGAGCAGTACTTC. The V call is TRBV5-4, the J call TRBJ2-7, with TRBD1 matching over 9 bases. The CDR3 runs to 15 residues. The junction had 5 bases not matched to a gene; V was cut back by 2 bases and J by 2 bases. Germline CDR1 reads SGHNT; CDR2 reads YYREEE (reference sequence).

This sequence joins TRBV5-3 and TRBJ1-1; D may be TRBD1 (5 bases). TRBV5-3 carries the ORF label, with uncertain function. V dropped 2 bases and J dropped 10 bases, with 24 bases sitting between them. The CDR3 is 16 amino acids. The CDR3 protein is CARSLGHLKSMVVAFF. The CDR3 bases are TGTGCCAGAAGCTTAGGACACCTGAAATCAATGGTGGTAGCTTTCTTT.

This chain joins TRBV2 and TRBJ2-1; D unclear. The germline gives CDR1 SNHLY, CDR2 FYNNEI. CDR3 length equals 13 residues. The V end lost 7 bases, the J end lost 2 bases, and 9 bases lay between the germline ends. The CDR3, as DNA: TGTGCCAGCACCCCAGTGACCTACAATGAGCAGTTCTTC. This sequence encodes CASTPVTYNEQFF. The full variable domain, in which reference TRBV2 and TRBJ2-1 provide the parts outside the CDR3, is EPEVTQTPSHQVTQMGQEVILRCVPISNHLYFYWYRQILGQKVEFLVSFYNNEISEKSEIFDDQFSVERPDGSNFTLKIRSTKLEDSAMYFCASTPVTYNEQFFGPGTRLTVL.

V usage is TRBV6-1 and J usage is TRBJ2-3, with D perhaps TRBD2 (6 bases). This CDR3 spans 15 amino acids. Trimming took off 1 base at V and 0 bases at J, with 8 bases between the two ends. Germline V lookup: CDR1 MNHNS, CDR2 SASEGT. CDR3 protein: CASSEGRGSTDTQYF. CDR3 in DNA: TGTGCCAGCAGTGAAGGGCGGGGAAGCACAGATACGCAGTATTTT.

This chain connects TRBV7-2 to TRBJ2-1; maybe TRBD2 (5 bases). Trimming cost V 5 bases and J 0 bases, with 11 bases left between them. CDR3 length equals 15 residues. The V gene's germline CDR1 is SGHTA and CDR2 FQGNSA. This CDR3 reads CASSLSGNSYNEQFF. CDR3 bases: TGTGCCAGCAGCCTGAGCGGTAACTCCTACAATGAGCAGTTCTTC. Looking up the rest from reference TRBV7-2 and TRBJ2-1 gives the full variable domain: GAGVSQSPSNKVTEKGKDVELRCDPISGHTALYWYRQSLGQGLEFLIYFQGNSAPDKSGLPSDRFSAERTGGSVSTLTIQRTQQEDSAVYLCASSLSGNSYNEQFFGPGTRLTVL.

The chain employs TRBV10-1 and TRBJ2-7; D unresolved. V was clipped by 0 bases and J by 4 bases, with 13 bases between them. The CDR3 is 15 residues long. The germline V gene has CDR1 WNHNN and CDR2 SYGVQD (reference sequence). CDR3 residues: CASSESWQASYEQYF. CDR3 sequence (DNA): TGCGCCAGCAGTGAGTCTTGGCAGGCGAGTTACGAGCAGTACTTC.

The chain recombines TRBV9 with TRBJ2-2, with 10 bases fitting TRBD2. The CDR3 is 19 residues long. V dropped 5 bases and J dropped 5; count of bases not matched to a gene: 18. Germline CDR1 SGDLS, CDR2 YYNGEE. CDR3 region: CASSDALGLAGDSTGELFF. The CDR3 DNA reads as TGTGCCAGCAGTGATGCTTTAGGGCTAGCGGGAGATTCGACCGGGGAGCTGTTTTTT.

The chain links TRBV7-9 to TRBJ2-7, with a weak D call TRBD2 (6 bases). CDR3 length: 14 amino acids. V was shortened by 5 bases and J by 3 bases, with 14 bases between the two germline ends. Germline V lookup: CDR1 SEHNR, CDR2 FQNEAQ (reference sequence). CDR3 residues: CASSPQGGVYEQYF. In nucleotides, the CDR3 is TGTGCCAGCAGCCCCCAGGGCGGGGTCTACGAGCAGTACTTC.

This chain links TRBV7-2 with TRBJ2-7; 8 bases map to TRBD2. CDR1 and CDR2 from the germline V gene are SGHTA and FQGNSA. V lost 5 bases and J lost 0; bases outside the gene matches: 6. The CDR3 is 15 residues long. CDR3 bases: TGTGCCAGCAGCACTCTCGGGACTAGCTCCTACGAGCAGTACTTC. Translation gives CASSTLGTSSYEQYF.

This chain uses TRBV4-2 with TRBJ2-7, with 8 bases matching TRBD2. The V and J ends lost 2 bases and 2 bases, in that order; junction bases with no gene match: 8. Germline V gene sequence: CDR1 LGHNA, CDR2 YNFKEQ. The CDR3 contains 16 residues. In DNA, the CDR3 is TGTGCCAGCAGCCAACCATCAGCGGGAGTGCCCTACGAGCAGTACTTC. It translates to CASSQPSAGVPYEQYF.

This chain uses TRBV5-1 with TRBJ2-1; 11 bases agree with TRBD2. CDR1 is SGHRS, CDR2 YFSETQ, per germline. The CDR3 spans 15 residues. V gave up 1 base and J gave up 5 bases; unmatched junction bases: 2. CDR3 nucleotides: TGCGCCAGCAGCTTGACTAGCGGGGGTCACAATGAGCAGTTCTTC. It codes for CASSLTSGGHNEQFF.

CDR3 sequence reads: CASWGQGPLGTEAFF. CDR3 in DNA: TGTGCCAGCTGGGGACAGGGGCCATTGGGCACTGAAGCTTTCTTT. The gene calls are TRBV19 and TRBJ1-1; 10 positions match TRBD1. J lost 4 bases, V lost 9 bases, and 11 bases had no gene match. CDR3 length: 15 residues. Germline CDR1 is LNHDA and CDR2 is SQIVND (reference sequence).

V is TRBV2 and J is TRBJ2-7; weak D call: TRBD2 (6 bases). The length of the CDR3 is 15 residues. V was pared by 7 bases and J by 3 bases, with 19 bases between. Looked up from germline, CDR1 is SNHLY and CDR2 is FYNNEI. CDR3 sequence: CASTAVLTSSYEQYF. CDR3 nucleotides: TGTGCCAGCACCGCAGTATTGACTAGTAGCTACGAGCAGTACTTC.

This clone occurred once. This chain connects TRBV9 to TRBJ2-2; the match to TRBD2 covers 9 bases. The ends lost 6 bases at V and 4 bases at J; junction bases unmatched: 10. The germline V gene has CDR1 SGDLS and CDR2 YYNGEE. This CDR3 spans 16 amino acids. CDR3 region: CASTTERGAPTGELFF. Written as DNA, the CDR3 is TGTGCCAGCACCACAGAGCGGGGGGCGCCCACCGGGGAGCTGTTTTTT.

The chain couples TRBV28 to TRBJ2-7; D might be TRBD1 or TRBD2, each matching 5 bases. Germline CDR1 MDHEN, CDR2 SYDVKM. The V end lost 6 bases, the J end lost 3 bases, and 15 bases lay between the germline ends. The CDR3 consists of 14 residues. This chain's CDR3 is CASSSWDGYYEQYF. The DNA of the CDR3 is TGTGCCAGCAGCTCTTGGGACGGTTACTACGAGCAGTACTTC.

As regards this clone: The same CDR3 is also encoded by other DNA sequences in this sample. This chain uses TRBV9 with TRBJ1-5, with D uncertain. Trimming shortened V by 3 bases and J by 4 bases, and 11 bases separated the two germline ends. Germline loops: CDR1 SGDLS, CDR2 YYNGEE. The CDR3 is 14 residues long. The CDR3 DNA reads TGTGCCAGCAGCGAGACGGGTGGAAATCAGCCCCAGCATTTT. It translates to CASSETGGNQPQHF.

J is TRBJ2-7 and V is TRBV2; D may match TRBD1 or TRBD2 (5 bases each). Germline values: CDR1 SNHLY, CDR2 FYNNEI. V lost 8 bases and J 2 bases, leaving 10 bases between the germline ends. The CDR3 spans 12 residues. The CDR3 bases are TGTGCCAGCCGGGGACGGACCTACGAGCAGTACTTC. This translates into CASRGRTYEQYF.

Remarks on this clone: Different DNA sequences within this sample yield the same CDR3. The gene calls are TRBV29-1 and TRBJ2-1, with 11 bases matching TRBD2. Germline CDR1 SQVTM, CDR2 ANQGSEA. Trimming removed 0 bases from V and 8 bases from J; junction bases left unmatched: 6. This CDR3 has 15 amino acids. The CDR3 bases are TGCAGCGTTGAAGACCCACTAGCGGGAGTGGATGAGCAGTTCTTC. This codes for CSVEDPLAGVDEQFF.

This chain uses TRBV7-9 with TRBJ2-3, with D tentatively TRBD1 or TRBD2 (5 bases each). The germline gives CDR1 SEHNR, CDR2 FQNEAQ (reference sequence). The CDR3 extends over 16 amino acids. Trimming removed 5 bases at V and 3 bases at J, with 18 bases between. The CDR3 DNA sequence: TGTGCCAGCAGCCCTTCACCGGGGCTCGGGACAGATACGCAGTATTTT. As protein: CASSPSPGLGTDTQYF.

This chain links TRBV9 with TRBJ2-1; TRBD2 matches at 14 bases. Per the germline V gene, CDR1 is SGDLS and CDR2 is YYNGEE. J was trimmed by 6 bases and V by 1 base; bases with no gene match: 12. CDR3 length: 19 amino acids. The CDR3 spells CASSVFGTSGSLVGNEQFF. CDR3 bases: TGTGCCAGCAGCGTATTCGGGACTAGCGGGAGTTTGGTCGGCAATGAGCAGTTCTTC.

The chain has TRBV6-5 and TRBJ1-3; a possible D gene is TRBD1 (6 bases). This CDR3 has 14 amino acids. Germline CDR1 is MNHEY and CDR2 is SVGAGI. V was shortened by 5 bases and J by 2 bases, with 10 bases between the two germline ends. CDR3 sequence reads: CASSQDSPGNTIYF. CDR3 in DNA: TGTGCCAGCAGTCAGGACAGCCCTGGAAACACCATATATTTT.